These T cell receptor beta chains were read from a single sample in a study of CD4+ T cells in melanoma. Method: immunoSEQ multiplex PCR; TCRdb's copy keeps in-frame clones and lacks some. There are approximately 110,000 clones in the sample; about 90% occur only once, and roughly 3.5% lies in the top ten. Material for sequencing was peripheral blood. These receptors were collected from a human donor with melanoma. Both conserved end residues are part of each CDR3. A D gene is named only where the DNA matches it firmly. Some rows mark clone size as missing; the rest say once, few, many or name a class of expanded clone.

cdr3_nt: TGTGCCAGTAGTATACTCGAGGCGGGCAACACTGAAGCTTTCTTT
cdr3_aa: CASSILEAGNTEAFF
j_call: TRBJ1-1
d_call: NA
clone_size: NA
v_call: TRBV19

cdr3_nt: TGTGCCAGCAGCCGCCTCTCGGAGACCCAGTACTTC
cdr3_aa: CASSRLSETQYF
j_call: TRBJ2-5
d_call: NA
clone_size: NA
v_call: TRBV4-2

cdr3_nt: TGTGCCAGCAGTTTGACAGGGAACTATGGCTACACCTTC
cdr3_aa: CASSLTGNYGYTF
j_call: TRBJ1-2
d_call: TRBD1
clone_size: NA
v_call: TRBV6-5

cdr3_nt: TGCGCCAGCAGCTTGGATAACCCCAGGGATACGCAGTATTTT
cdr3_aa: CASSLDNPRDTQYF
j_call: TRBJ2-3
d_call: NA
clone_size: NA
v_call: TRBV5-1

cdr3_nt: TGTGCCAGCAGCCATGTGACTAGCGGGAGAACAGATACGCAGTATTTT
cdr3_aa: CASSHVTSGRTDTQYF
j_call: TRBJ2-3
d_call: TRBD2
clone_size: NA
v_call: TRBV4-2

cdr3_nt: TGTGCCAGTAGTAGCACAGGGAATACTAATTCACCCCTCCACTTT
cdr3_aa: CASSSTGNTNSPLHF
j_call: TRBJ1-6
d_call: NA
clone_size: NA
v_call: TRBV19

cdr3_nt: TGTGCCAGCAGCCCGCGGACTAGCGGGATAGTAGCCGGGGAGCTGTTTTTT
cdr3_aa: CASSPRTSGIVAGELFF
j_call: TRBJ2-2
d_call: TRBD2
clone_size: NA
v_call: TRBV7-9

cdr3_nt: TGTGCCAGCAGTTCGGGACAGGGGGCGAGATCACCCCTCCACTTT
cdr3_aa: CASSSGQGARSPLHF
j_call: TRBJ1-6
d_call: TRBD1
clone_size: NA
v_call: TRBV28

cdr3_nt: TGTGCCAGCATCCCGACAGGGACGGGGGACACCGGGGAGCTGTTTTTT
cdr3_aa: CASIPTGTGDTGELFF
j_call: TRBJ2-2
d_call: NA
clone_size: NA
v_call: TRBV27

cdr3_nt: TGTGCCAGCAGCCAAGATTGGGCTAGCAATGAGCAGTTCTTC
cdr3_aa: CASSQDWASNEQFF
j_call: TRBJ2-1
d_call: NA
clone_size: NA
v_call: TRBV4-2

cdr3_nt: TGTGCCAGCAGCGGACGGACAGGTGATTCACCCCTCCACTTT
cdr3_aa: CASSGRTGDSPLHF
j_call: TRBJ1-6
d_call: TRBD1
clone_size: NA
v_call: TRBV9

cdr3_nt: TGTGCCAGCAGCTCGCAGACAGGGTCCGAACTGTTTTTT
cdr3_aa: CASSSQTGSELFF
j_call: TRBJ1-4
d_call: TRBD1
clone_size: NA
v_call: TRBV7-9

cdr3_nt: TGTGCCAGCTCACCAGCGGGAACAGCCCCCAATGAGCAGTTCTTC
cdr3_aa: CASSPAGTAPNEQFF
j_call: TRBJ2-1
d_call: NA
clone_size: NA
v_call: TRBV18

cdr3_nt: TGTGCCAGCAGTTTCGTAACCCCGACCTACGAGCAGTACTTC
cdr3_aa: CASSFVTPTYEQYF
j_call: TRBJ2-7
d_call: NA
clone_size: NA
v_call: TRBV28

cdr3_nt: TGTGCCAGCAGCTTAGTGGAGGAGACCCAGTACTTC
cdr3_aa: CASSLVEETQYF
j_call: TRBJ2-5
d_call: NA
clone_size: NA
v_call: TRBV7-2

cdr3_nt: TGTGCCAGCAGCCGGACAGGGGGCAATCAGCCCCAGCATTTT
cdr3_aa: CASSRTGGNQPQHF
j_call: TRBJ1-5
d_call: TRBD1
clone_size: NA
v_call: TRBV6-1

cdr3_nt: TGTGCCAGCCACCGGGGGCGCCGCAGTAACTACGAGCAGTACTTC
cdr3_aa: CASHRGRRSNYEQYF
j_call: TRBJ2-7
d_call: NA
clone_size: NA
v_call: TRBV6-1

cdr3_nt: TGTGCCAGCAGCGTGGACAGGGGCTCGTACAATGAGCAGTTCTTC
cdr3_aa: CASSVDRGSYNEQFF
j_call: TRBJ2-1
d_call: TRBD1
clone_size: NA
v_call: TRBV11-3

cdr3_nt: TGTGCCAGCAGCTTTGGGACAGGCAGCAATAATGAGCAGTTCTTC
cdr3_aa: CASSFGTGSNNEQFF
j_call: TRBJ2-1
d_call: TRBD1
clone_size: NA
v_call: TRBV11-3

cdr3_nt: TGTGCCAGCAGCCAATTGGCTGGGAGGAATGAGCAGTTCTTC
cdr3_aa: CASSQLAGRNEQFF
j_call: TRBJ2-1
d_call: NA
clone_size: NA
v_call: TRBV4-2

cdr3_nt: TGTGCCACCAGCAGAGACCGGGACTTTGGGGAGCAGTACTTC
cdr3_aa: CATSRDRDFGEQYF
j_call: TRBJ2-7
d_call: NA
clone_size: NA
v_call: TRBV15

cdr3_nt: TGTGCCAGCAGTTGGTCCGGTGTTAGCACAGATACGCAGTATTTT
cdr3_aa: CASSWSGVSTDTQYF
j_call: TRBJ2-3
d_call: NA
clone_size: NA
v_call: TRBV6-5

cdr3_nt: TGCAGCGTTGAAGGCTTACAGGGATCTGGCTACACCTTC
cdr3_aa: CSVEGLQGSGYTF
j_call: TRBJ1-2
d_call: NA
clone_size: NA
v_call: TRBV29-1

cdr3_nt: TGTGCCAGCAGCGCCCGGCCTAGCGGGAGAGGAGAGACCCAGTACTTC
cdr3_aa: CASSARPSGRGETQYF
j_call: TRBJ2-5
d_call: TRBD2
clone_size: NA
v_call: TRBV9

cdr3_nt: TGCGCCAGCAGCCAGCTTCTAGCGGGGACAGATACGCAGTATTTT
cdr3_aa: CASSQLLAGTDTQYF
j_call: TRBJ2-3
d_call: TRBD2
clone_size: NA
v_call: TRBV4-3

cdr3_nt: TGTGCCAGCTCGCTTGGCAGGGCCCCTAATGAAAAACTGTTTTTT
cdr3_aa: CASSLGRAPNEKLFF
j_call: TRBJ1-4
d_call: NA
clone_size: few
v_call: TRBV6-1

cdr3_nt: TGTGCCTGGACCATAGCGGGGTTCAATGGCTACACCTTC
cdr3_aa: CAWTIAGFNGYTF
j_call: TRBJ1-2
d_call: NA
clone_size: NA
v_call: TRBV30

cdr3_nt: TGCGCCAGCAGTTCGGGAGCGGGAGCTCTAAATGAGCAGTTCTTC
cdr3_aa: CASSSGAGALNEQFF
j_call: TRBJ2-1
d_call: TRBD2
clone_size: NA
v_call: TRBV5-1

cdr3_nt: TGTGCCAGCAGCTTAACAGGGGGCTATGGCTACACCTTC
cdr3_aa: CASSLTGGYGYTF
j_call: TRBJ1-2
d_call: TRBD1
clone_size: NA
v_call: TRBV7-8

cdr3_nt: TGTGCCAGCAGCGTGGACAGGCAACAGCCCCAGCATTTT
cdr3_aa: CASSVDRQQPQHF
j_call: TRBJ1-5
d_call: TRBD1
clone_size: NA
v_call: TRBV6-1

cdr3_nt: TGCGCCAGCAGCAGGGCAGGGGGCACAGATACGCAGTATTTT
cdr3_aa: CASSRAGGTDTQYF
j_call: TRBJ2-3
d_call: NA
clone_size: NA
v_call: TRBV4-1

cdr3_nt: TGTGCCAGCTCACCACCAGGGACCTATGGCTACACCTTC
cdr3_aa: CASSPPGTYGYTF
j_call: TRBJ1-2
d_call: NA
clone_size: few
v_call: TRBV18

cdr3_nt: TGTGCCACCAGCAGAGCGGCTAGTACAGATACGCAGTATTTT
cdr3_aa: CATSRAASTDTQYF
j_call: TRBJ2-3
d_call: NA
clone_size: NA
v_call: TRBV15

cdr3_nt: TGTGCCAGCAGCGTAATGGGGCCCTATGGCTACACCTTC
cdr3_aa: CASSVMGPYGYTF
j_call: TRBJ1-2
d_call: NA
clone_size: NA
v_call: TRBV9

cdr3_nt: TGTGCCAGCAGCGCGAGGCTTCAGGGGTCTTCTGGGGGCTACACCTTC
cdr3_aa: CASSARLQGSSGGYTF
j_call: TRBJ1-2
d_call: NA
clone_size: NA
v_call: TRBV7-9

cdr3_nt: TGTGCCAGCAGCTTGGGTACGACAGGGGCCGGGGAGCTGTTTTTT
cdr3_aa: CASSLGTTGAGELFF
j_call: TRBJ2-2
d_call: TRBD1
clone_size: once
v_call: TRBV5-4

cdr3_nt: TGTGCCAGTAAACGGGGGACTAGCGGGGGCAGCTCCTACAATGAGCAGTTCTTC
cdr3_aa: CASKRGTSGGSSYNEQFF
j_call: TRBJ2-1
d_call: TRBD2
clone_size: NA
v_call: TRBV19

cdr3_nt: TGTGCCAGCAGCTTGACTAGCGGGACAGAGACCCAGTACTTC
cdr3_aa: CASSLTSGTETQYF
j_call: TRBJ2-5
d_call: TRBD2
clone_size: NA
v_call: TRBV7-2

cdr3_nt: TGTGCCAGCTCACCGGCGGGTCAACAGCCCCAGCATTTT
cdr3_aa: CASSPAGQQPQHF
j_call: TRBJ1-5
d_call: NA
clone_size: NA
v_call: TRBV18

cdr3_nt: TGTGCCAGCAGTGCCAGGGGGAACGAAGAAAAACTGTTTTTT
cdr3_aa: CASSARGNEEKLFF
j_call: TRBJ1-4
d_call: TRBD1
clone_size: NA
v_call: TRBV9

cdr3_nt: TGTGCCAGCCGGGTGGGAGGGCTGGGGGAGCAGTACTTC
cdr3_aa: CASRVGGLGEQYF
j_call: TRBJ2-7
d_call: TRBD2
clone_size: NA
v_call: TRBV6-1

cdr3_nt: TGTGCCAGCAGCTTTTTAGCGGGAGGAATCACAGATACGCAGTATTTT
cdr3_aa: CASSFLAGGITDTQYF
j_call: TRBJ2-3
d_call: TRBD2
clone_size: NA
v_call: TRBV7-3

cdr3_nt: TGCGCCAGCAGCCAAGAACAGGGCCAAAACACTGAAGCTTTCTTT
cdr3_aa: CASSQEQGQNTEAFF
j_call: TRBJ1-1
d_call: NA
clone_size: NA
v_call: TRBV4-3

cdr3_nt: TGTGCCAGCAGCTCCCCCGCGTCCACCGGGGAGCTGTTTTTT
cdr3_aa: CASSSPASTGELFF
j_call: TRBJ2-2
d_call: NA
clone_size: NA
v_call: TRBV11-3

cdr3_nt: TGTGCCACAGCCCCGGGACCGAAGGCAGGTACGCAGTATTTT
cdr3_aa: CATAPGPKAGTQYF
j_call: TRBJ2-3
d_call: NA
clone_size: NA
v_call: TRBV10-3